This T cell receptor beta chain was retrieved from a study of TIL therapy for anti-PD-1-resistant metastatic lung cancer. Whole-study context: Patients had a median age of almost 55 years (range about 35-85).

The immunoSEQ assay was v3. Survey-level samples got around 2.1 million read pairs; deep-level samples got roughly 4.5-6.5 million. The table came from immunoSEQ multiplex PCR; TCRdb's copy has only in-frame clones and leaves some out. The sample includes around 7,000 clones, under 65% of them seen just once. Study conclusions and caveats: Patients were highly selected, enriched for treatment-naive, never-smoker and oncogene-addicted cases.

The time point was: pre-treatment sample, taken before nivolumab and TIL therapy. Pleural nodules or supraclavicular lymph nodes made up most of the excised metastases sampled. This clone was recorded a few times. Its antigen is still unknown. The source material was tumor tissue, sampled at baseline. The sequence derives from a person aged 25 to 85 with non-small cell lung cancer.

The CDR3 region is CSVEFGKGYTF. CDR3 DNA sequence: TGCAGCGTTGAATTCGGTAAGGGCTACACCTTC. This chain uses TRBV29-1 with TRBJ1-2; D remains ambiguous. With 2 bases removed from V and 8 bases from J, the gap between germline ends came to 9 bases. Germline CDR1 and CDR2: SQVTM and ANQGSEA. The CDR3 loop spans 11 amino acids.